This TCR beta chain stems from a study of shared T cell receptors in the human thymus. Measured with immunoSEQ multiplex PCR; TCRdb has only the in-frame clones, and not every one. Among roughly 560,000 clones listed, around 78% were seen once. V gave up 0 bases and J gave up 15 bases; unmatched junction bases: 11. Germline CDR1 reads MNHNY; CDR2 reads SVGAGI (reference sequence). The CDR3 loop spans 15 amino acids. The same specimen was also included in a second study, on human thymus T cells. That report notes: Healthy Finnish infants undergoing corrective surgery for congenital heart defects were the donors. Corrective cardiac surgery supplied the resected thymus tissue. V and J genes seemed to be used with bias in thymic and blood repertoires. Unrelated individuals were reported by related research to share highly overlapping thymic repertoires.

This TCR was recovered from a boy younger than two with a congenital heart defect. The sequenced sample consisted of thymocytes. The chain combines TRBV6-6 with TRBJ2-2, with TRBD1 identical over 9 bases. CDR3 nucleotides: TGTGCCAGCAGTTACTCGGAGGACAGGGGCTCGGCGGTGTTTTTT. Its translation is CASSYSEDRGSAVFF.